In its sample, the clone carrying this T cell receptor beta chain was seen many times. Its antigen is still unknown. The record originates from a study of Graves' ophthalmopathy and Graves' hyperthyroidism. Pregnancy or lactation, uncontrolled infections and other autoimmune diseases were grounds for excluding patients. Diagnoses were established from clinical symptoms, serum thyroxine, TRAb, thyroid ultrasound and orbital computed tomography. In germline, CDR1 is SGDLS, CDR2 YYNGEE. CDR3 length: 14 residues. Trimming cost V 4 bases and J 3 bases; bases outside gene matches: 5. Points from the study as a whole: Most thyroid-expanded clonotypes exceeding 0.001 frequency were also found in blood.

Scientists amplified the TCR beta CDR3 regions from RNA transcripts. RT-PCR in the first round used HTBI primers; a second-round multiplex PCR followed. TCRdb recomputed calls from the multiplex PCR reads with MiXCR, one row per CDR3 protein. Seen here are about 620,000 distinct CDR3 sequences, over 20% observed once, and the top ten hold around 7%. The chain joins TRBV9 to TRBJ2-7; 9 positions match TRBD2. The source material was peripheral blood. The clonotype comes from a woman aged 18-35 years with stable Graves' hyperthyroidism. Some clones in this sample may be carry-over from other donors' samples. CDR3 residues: CASSLRGGDYEQYF. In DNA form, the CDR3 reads TGTGCCAGCAGCCTGCGCGGGGGGGACTACGAGCAGTACTTC. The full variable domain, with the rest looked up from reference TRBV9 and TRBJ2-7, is DSGVTQTPKHLITATGQRVTLRCSPRSGDLSVYWYQQSLDQGLQFLIQYYNGEERAKGNILERFSAQQFPDLHSELNLSSLELGDSALYFCASSLRGGDYEQYFGPGTRLTVT.